This T cell receptor beta chain was recovered during a study of beta chain features in type 1 diabetes. Study-wide background: Age and gender were similar between patients and healthy donors, as were cell yields. General study results and limits: Whether HLA type affects TCRB rearrangement stayed undetermined in the present work.

Germline lookup yields CDR1 SGHTA and CDR2 FQGNSA. CDR3 length: 12 residues. V gave up 0 bases and J gave up 8 bases, with 5 bases separating them. In the case of this clone: Antigen unknown.

The whole isolated RNA underwent reverse transcription, so sequencing captured expressed TCRB transcripts. Only in-frame clones appear in the TCRdb table, and some are missing; sequencing was by immunoSEQ multiplex PCR. The top ten hold around 2.1% of the sample, which has some 45,000 clones, under 65% seen once. A heparinised blood draw that averaged approximately 110 mL was obtained once from each donor. The material sequenced was Tregs from blood. J is TRBJ2-1 and V is TRBV7-2; maybe TRBD2 (5 bases). The receptor's source is a young woman in good health. CDR3 region: CASSLASDEQFF. The CDR3 DNA follows: TGTGCCAGCAGCTTAGCTAGCGATGAGCAGTTCTTC.